This T cell receptor (beta chain) was profiled in a study of metastatic and nonmetastatic thyroid tumors. This clone was counted at least ten times. Nobody among the patients had been given any treatment before thyroid surgery. Looked up from germline, CDR1 is SGDLS and CDR2 is YYNGEE. Trimming took 0 bases from V and 4 from J; bases not matched to a gene: 6. CDR3 length: 16 residues. TCRdb redid the clone calls on the PCR reads using MiXCR. The sample has about 27,000 clones; 10% to 15% are singletons. The specimen was blood. The source is a female donor with papillary thyroid cancer or a benign thyroid nodule (not recorded which). Some clones in this sample may be carry-over from other donors' samples. The rearrangement joins TRBV9 to TRBJ2-3; 9 bases are shared with TRBD2. For the CDR3, the DNA is TGTGCCAGCAGCGTAGTGGCGGGAGGGCTGGCAGATACGCAGTATTTT. This translates into CASSVVAGGLADTQYF.